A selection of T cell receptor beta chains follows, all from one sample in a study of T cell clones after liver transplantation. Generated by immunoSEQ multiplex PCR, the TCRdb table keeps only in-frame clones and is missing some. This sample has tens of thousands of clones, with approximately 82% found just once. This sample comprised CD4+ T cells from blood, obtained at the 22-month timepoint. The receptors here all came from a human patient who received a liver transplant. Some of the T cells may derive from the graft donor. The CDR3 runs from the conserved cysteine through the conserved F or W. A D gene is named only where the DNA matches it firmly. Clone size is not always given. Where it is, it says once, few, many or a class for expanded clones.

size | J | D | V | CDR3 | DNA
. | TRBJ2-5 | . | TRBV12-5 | CASGPRVETQYF | TGTGCTAGTGGTCCAAGGGTAGAGACCCAGTACTTC
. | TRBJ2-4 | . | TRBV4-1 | CASSQDNGPKNIQYF | TGCGCCAGCAGCCAAGATAACGGCCCCAAAAACATTCAGTACTTC
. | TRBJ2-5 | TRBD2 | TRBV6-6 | CASLASGARGTQYF | TGTGCCAGCCTTGCTAGCGGAGCGCGGGGGACCCAGTACTTC
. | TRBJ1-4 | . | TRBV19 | CASSDRPPLGFGEKLFF | TGTGCCAGTAGTGATCGACCACCTTTGGGATTCGGGGAAAAACTGTTTTTT
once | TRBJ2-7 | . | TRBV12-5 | CASGLRTGGHVLLSYEQYF | TGTGCTAGTGGTCTCCGAACGGGGGGACACGTCCTTCTGTCCTACGAGCAGTACTTC
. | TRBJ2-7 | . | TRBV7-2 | CASSAPGRTEQYF | TGTGCCAGCAGCGCCCCGGGACGCACCGAGCAGTACTTC
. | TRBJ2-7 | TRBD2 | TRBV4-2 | CAGSRREGDEQYF | TGTGCCGGTTCGAGGCGGGAGGGGGACGAGCAGTACTTC
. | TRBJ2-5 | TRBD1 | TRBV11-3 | CASSPGTEETQYF | TGTGCCAGCAGCCCGGGGACAGAAGAGACCCAGTACTTC
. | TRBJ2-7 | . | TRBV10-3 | CAISESKVRSYEQYF | TGTGCCATCAGTGAGTCGAAAGTCAGGTCCTACGAGCAGTACTTC
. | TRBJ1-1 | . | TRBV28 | CASSLQNTEAFF | TGTGCCAGCAGTTTACAGAACACTGAAGCTTTCTTT
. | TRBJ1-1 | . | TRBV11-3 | CASSFGNTEAFF | TGTGCCAGCAGCTTCGGGAACACTGAAGCTTTCTTT
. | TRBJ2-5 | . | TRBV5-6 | CASSLIVSGQETQYF | TGTGCCAGCAGCTTGATTGTATCCGGACAAGAGACCCAGTACTTC
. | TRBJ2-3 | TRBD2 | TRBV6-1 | CASSGSSGRGTDTQYF | TGTGCCAGCAGTGGGTCTAGCGGGAGGGGCACAGATACGCAGTATTTT
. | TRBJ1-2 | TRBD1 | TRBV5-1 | CASSLGTGSANYGYTF | TGCGCCAGCAGCTTGGGGACAGGTTCAGCTAACTATGGCTACACCTTC
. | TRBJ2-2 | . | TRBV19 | CASRARTVNTGELFF | TGTGCCAGTAGGGCCCGGACAGTGAACACCGGGGAGCTGTTTTTT